Presented here are 13 T cell receptor beta chains from one specimen sequenced in a study of OX40 agonist ivuxolimab in advanced cancers. Here immunoSEQ multiplex PCR was the method, and the copy in TCRdb shows in-frame clones only, minus some. The table includes under 80,000 clones, roughly 90% detected once. Here the sequenced sample was CD4+ or CD8+ T cells sorted from blood, taken in a trial of the OX40 agonist ivuxolimab. The source of these receptors is an adult with an advanced solid tumor such as melanoma, head and neck, liver or kidney cancer.

The rearrangement joins TRBV5-1 to TRBJ2-5; 12 bases line up with TRBD1. The trim removed 3 bases at V and 5 bases at J, leaving 8 bases unmatched. The CDR3 is made up of 16 amino acids. Per the germline V gene, CDR1 is SGHRS and CDR2 is YFSETQ. CDR3 bases: TGCGCCAGCAGCTCCAGGGCAGGGACAGGGGGCGAGACCCAGTACTTC. Its translation: CASSSRAGTGGETQYF.

V and J are TRBV2 and TRBJ1-1; D is perhaps TRBD1 (5 bases). With 6 bases removed from V and 5 bases from J, the gap between germline ends came to 13 bases. There are 13 residues in the CDR3. Germline CDR1 is SNHLY and CDR2 is FYNNEI. The CDR3 is CASRTVPGTEAFF. As DNA, the CDR3 is TGTGCCAGCAGGACAGTCCCGGGGACTGAAGCTTTCTTT.

This chain joins TRBV5-1 and TRBJ1-2; D ambiguous. Germline V gene lookup returns CDR1 SGHRS and CDR2 YFSETQ. V gave up 1 base and J gave up 8 bases, with 12 bases separating them. The CDR3 totals 13 residues. The CDR3 DNA sequence: TGCGCCAGCAGCTTGACAGTACGGGAAGGCTACACCTTC. Translated, it gives CASSLTVREGYTF.

Comments on this clone: Other DNA variants within this sample encode the same CDR3. The chain has TRBV11-3 and TRBJ2-2; no definite D call. V lost 1 base and J lost 4, with 7 bases in between. Per the germline V gene, CDR1 is SGHNT and CDR2 is YENEEA. CDR3 length: 14 amino acids. The CDR3 sequence is CASSLGGSTGELFF. As DNA, the CDR3 is TGTGCCAGCAGCTTAGGGGGAAGCACCGGGGAGCTGTTTTTT.

The genes are TRBV18 and TRBJ1-2; weak D call: TRBD1 (6 bases). This CDR3 spans 15 amino acids. Germline V gene sequence: CDR1 KGHSH, CDR2 LQKENI. Trimming removed 1 base at V and 0 bases at J, with 9 bases between. CDR3 DNA: TGTGCCAGCTCACCACGACAGGTCTCTAACTATGGCTACACCTTC. Its translation is CASSPRQVSNYGYTF.

This rearrangement joins TRBV6-1 to TRBJ1-3; 9 positions match TRBD1. Germline V lookup: CDR1 MNHNS, CDR2 SASEGT. Unmatched junction bases numbered 2, after V lost 5 bases and J lost 0 bases. This CDR3 comprises 15 residues. The CDR3 nucleotides read TGTGCCAGCAGTCGGGACAGGGCCTCTGGAAACACCATATATTTT. As protein: CASSRDRASGNTIYF.

The J gene is TRBJ1-3, the V gene TRBV18; no firm D call. Germline CDR1 KGHSH, CDR2 LQKENI. CDR3 length: 17 amino acids. V lost 3 bases and J lost 0, with 15 bases in between. The CDR3: CASSPEGSAYSGNTIYF. CDR3 coding DNA: TGTGCCAGCTCACCGGAGGGCAGCGCCTACTCTGGAAACACCATATATTTT.

The rearrangement uses TRBV18 and TRBJ2-1; 7 bases match TRBD1. V gave up 2 bases and J gave up 6 bases; unmatched junction bases: 10. Germline lookup yields CDR1 KGHSH and CDR2 LQKENI. The CDR3 has 16 residues. The CDR3 sequence is CASSPLGGGTGNEQFF. The DNA for the CDR3 is TGTGCCAGCTCACCATTAGGGGGCGGAACGGGCAATGAGCAGTTCTTC.

V usage is TRBV27 and J usage is TRBJ2-5; tentatively, D is TRBD1 or TRBD2 (6 bases each). The length of the CDR3 is 15 residues. Trimming stripped 4 bases from V and 1 base from J, with 13 bases between. Per the germline V gene, CDR1 is MNHEY and CDR2 is SMNVEV (reference sequence). The chain's CDR3 is CASSSPGAGQETQYF. In nucleotides, the CDR3 is TGTGCCAGCAGTTCCCCGGGGGCAGGCCAAGAGACCCAGTACTTC.

V gene TRBV5-6 combines with J gene TRBJ2-6; tentatively, D is TRBD1 (6 bases). The V gene's germline CDR1 is SGHDT and CDR2 YYEEEE. The germline V and J ends were trimmed by 5 bases and 1 base, with 10 bases remaining between them. This CDR3 has 15 amino acids. CDR3 in amino acids: CASSYRGSGANVLTF. CDR3 nucleotides: TGTGCCAGCAGTTATAGGGGGTCTGGGGCCAACGTCCTGACTTTC.

The chain recombines TRBV13 with TRBJ1-2; possibly TRBD1 for D (5 bases). This CDR3 contains 15 residues. Germline V CDR1 and CDR2: PRHDT, FYEKMQ (reference sequence). Trimming pared 7 bases from V and 4 bases from J, leaving 19 bases between. CDR3 region: CASILAGTTTYGYTF. CDR3 coding DNA: TGTGCCAGCATCCTGGCAGGGACCACTACCTATGGCTACACCTTC.

V is TRBV2 and J is TRBJ2-7; possibly TRBD2 for D (5 bases). Trimming pared 10 bases from V and 2 bases from J, leaving 21 bases between. Germline loops: CDR1 SNHLY, CDR2 FYNNEI. The CDR3 is 15 amino acids. The CDR3 is CATVPAAGLTYEQYF. The CDR3 region has the DNA TGTGCCACCGTCCCTGCCGCAGGACTGACCTACGAGCAGTACTTC.

DNA for the CDR3: TGTGCCACGGTTGGAGGCGGGGCGGACACCGGGGAGCTGTTTTTT. This encodes CATVGGGADTGELFF. The chain links TRBV6-1 to TRBJ2-2; tentatively, D is TRBD2 (6 bases). CDR3 size: 15 residues. With 10 bases removed from V and 3 bases from J, the gap between germline ends came to 18 bases. Germline CDR1 MNHNS, CDR2 SASEGT.